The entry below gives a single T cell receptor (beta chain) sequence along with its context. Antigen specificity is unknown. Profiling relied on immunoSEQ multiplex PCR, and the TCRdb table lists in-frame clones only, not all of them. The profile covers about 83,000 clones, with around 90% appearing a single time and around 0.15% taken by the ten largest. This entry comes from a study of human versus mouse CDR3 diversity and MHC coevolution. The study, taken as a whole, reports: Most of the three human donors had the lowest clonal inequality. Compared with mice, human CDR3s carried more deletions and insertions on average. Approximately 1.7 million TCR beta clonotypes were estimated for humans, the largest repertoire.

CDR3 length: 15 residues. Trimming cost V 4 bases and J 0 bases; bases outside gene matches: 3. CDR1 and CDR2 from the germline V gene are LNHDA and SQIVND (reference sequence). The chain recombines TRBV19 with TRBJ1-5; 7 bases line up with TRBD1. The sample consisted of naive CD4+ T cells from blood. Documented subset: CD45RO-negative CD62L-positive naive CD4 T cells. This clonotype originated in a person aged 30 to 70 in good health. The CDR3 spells CASSTDRDSNQPQHF. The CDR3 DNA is TGTGCCAGTAGTACAGACAGGGATAGCAATCAGCCCCAGCATTTT.